The entry below gives a single T cell receptor beta chain sequence along with its context. Its antigen is undetermined. This record belongs to a study of cytomegalovirus exposure and HLA in healthy donors. Whole-study context: Unique TCRs from HLA-typed donors, about 78 million of them, were held in an early data release. Membership in the Caucasian-associated ancestry cluster was found for 81% of about 430 genotyped donors.

The CDR3 is made up of 16 amino acids. In germline, CDR1 is MDHEN, CDR2 SYDVKM. Trimming at V came to 1 base and at J to 1 base, leaving 2 bases not matched to a gene. It was with 60 Vbeta and 13 Jbeta primers that the PCR ran. The repertoire was sequenced with immunoSEQ multiplex PCR; TCRdb's copy has only in-frame clones and lacks some. This repertoire shows around 100,000 clones, less than 80% found once; its top ten account for about 4%. General observations from the study: Usually a TCR sequence was rare, but some public TCRs were found in many donors.

The J gene is TRBJ2-1, the V gene TRBV28; 9 bases align to TRBD2. Material: PBMCs. This receptor was obtained from a middle-aged woman in good health and CMV-seropositive. The DNA for the CDR3 is TGTGCCAGCAGTTTATCGGCGGGAGGGTCCTACAATGAGCAGTTCTTC. Translating gives CASSLSAGGSYNEQFF.